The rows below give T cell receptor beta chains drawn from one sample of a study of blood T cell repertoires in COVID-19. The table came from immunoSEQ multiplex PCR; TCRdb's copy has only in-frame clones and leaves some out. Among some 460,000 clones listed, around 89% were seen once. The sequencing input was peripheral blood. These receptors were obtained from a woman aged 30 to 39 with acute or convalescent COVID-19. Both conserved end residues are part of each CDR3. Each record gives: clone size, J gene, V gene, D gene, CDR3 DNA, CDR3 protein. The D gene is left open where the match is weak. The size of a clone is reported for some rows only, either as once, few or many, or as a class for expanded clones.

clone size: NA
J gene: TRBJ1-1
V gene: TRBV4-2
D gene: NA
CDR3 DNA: TGTGCCAGCAGCCAAGATCACAGGACGCGCCCCCAAGCTTTCTTT
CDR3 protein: CASSQDHRTRPQAFF

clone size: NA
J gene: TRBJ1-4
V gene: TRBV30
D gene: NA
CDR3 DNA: TGTGCCTGGAGTATCCGCCGGAGGGAAAAACTGTTTTTT
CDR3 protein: CAWSIRRREKLFF

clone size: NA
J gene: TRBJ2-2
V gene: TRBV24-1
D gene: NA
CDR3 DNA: TGTGCCACCAGTGATCCCGCAGGGAGGAGCGGGGAGCTGTTTTTT
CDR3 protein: CATSDPAGRSGELFF

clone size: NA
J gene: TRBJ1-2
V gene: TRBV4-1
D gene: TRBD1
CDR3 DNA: TGCGCCAGCAGCCAAGATTTGCAGGGACAGGGGGCCGGTGGCTACACCTTC
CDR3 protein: CASSQDLQGQGAGGYTF

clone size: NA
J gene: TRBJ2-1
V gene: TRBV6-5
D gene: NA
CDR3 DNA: TGTGCCAGCCAGGGAAACAATGAGCAGTTCTTC
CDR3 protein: CASQGNNEQFF

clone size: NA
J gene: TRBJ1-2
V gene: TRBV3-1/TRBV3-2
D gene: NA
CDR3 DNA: TGTGCCAGCAGCCAGGACAGCCTCCCCCTGTCCTATGGCTACACCTTC
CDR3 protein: CASSQDSLPLSYGYTF

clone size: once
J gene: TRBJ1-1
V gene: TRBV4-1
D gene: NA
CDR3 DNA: TGCGCCAGCAGCCCCCGGGGGGGGAGGTTTATGAACACTGAAGCTTTCTTT
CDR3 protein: CASSPRGGRFMNTEAFF

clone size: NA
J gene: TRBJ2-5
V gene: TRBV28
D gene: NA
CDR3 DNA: TGTGCCAGCAGTTTGCGTCAGCGGCAAGAGACCCAGTACTTC
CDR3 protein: CASSLRQRQETQYF

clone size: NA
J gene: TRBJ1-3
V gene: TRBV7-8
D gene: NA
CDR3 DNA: TGTGCCAGCAGGGCCAGAGGGATTGGAAACACCATATATTTT
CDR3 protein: CASRARGIGNTIYF

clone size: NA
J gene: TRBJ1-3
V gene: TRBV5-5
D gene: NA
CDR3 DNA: TGTGCCAGCAGCTTGGGGAGCTCCGGTGGAAACACCATATATTTT
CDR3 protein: CASSLGSSGGNTIYF

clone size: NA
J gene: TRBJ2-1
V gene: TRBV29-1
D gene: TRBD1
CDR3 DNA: TGCAGCGTAGTGGGACAGGGGGCGTACAATGAGCAGTTCTTC
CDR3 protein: CSVVGQGAYNEQFF

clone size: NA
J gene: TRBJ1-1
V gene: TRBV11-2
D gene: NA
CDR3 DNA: TGTGCCAGCAGCTTAATCCCAAGGGCGGGGAACACTGAAGCTTTCTTT
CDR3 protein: CASSLIPRAGNTEAFF

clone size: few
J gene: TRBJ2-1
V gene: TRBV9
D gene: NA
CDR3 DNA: TGTGCCAGCAGCTTCAGAGGGGACACGTCCTACAATGAGCAGTTCTTC
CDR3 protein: CASSFRGDTSYNEQFF

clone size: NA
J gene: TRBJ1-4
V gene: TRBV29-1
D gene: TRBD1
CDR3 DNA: TGCAGCGCCAACGACCCCCAGGGGGCAGGTGAAAAACTGTTTTTT
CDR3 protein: CSANDPQGAGEKLFF

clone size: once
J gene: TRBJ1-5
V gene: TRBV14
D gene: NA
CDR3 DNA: TGTGCCAGCAGCCAAGCTAACTGGAATCAGCCCCAGCATTTT
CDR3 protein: CASSQANWNQPQHF

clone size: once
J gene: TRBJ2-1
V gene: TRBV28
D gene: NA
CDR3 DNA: TGTGCCAGCAGGAAACGGGACTCCACCTACAATGAGCAGTTCTTC
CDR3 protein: CASRKRDSTYNEQFF

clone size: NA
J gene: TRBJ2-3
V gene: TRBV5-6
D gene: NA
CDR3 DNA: TGTGCCAGCAGCTCTATTTCAGTCGTGAGGGGCACAGATACGCAGTATTTT
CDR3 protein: CASSSISVVRGTDTQYF

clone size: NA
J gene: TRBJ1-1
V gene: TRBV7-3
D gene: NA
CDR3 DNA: TGTGCCAGCAGCTTACAGGGTAGGGGGACTGAAGCTTTCTTT
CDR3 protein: CASSLQGRGTEAFF

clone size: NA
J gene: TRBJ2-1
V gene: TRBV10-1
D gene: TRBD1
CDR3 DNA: TGCGCCAGCGGGGAAGGGGGACAGGGGCGTTCGCATGAGCAGTTCTTC
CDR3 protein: CASGEGGQGRSHEQFF

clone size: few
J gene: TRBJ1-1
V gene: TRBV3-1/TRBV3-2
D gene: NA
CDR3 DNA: TGTGCCAGCAGCCAAGCGGGGTTTAACACTGAAGCTTTCTTT
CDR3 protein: CASSQAGFNTEAFF

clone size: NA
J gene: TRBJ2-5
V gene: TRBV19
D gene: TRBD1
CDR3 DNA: TGTGCCAGTAGTATAGGAGGGACAGGGGTGGCGGAGACCCAGTACTTC
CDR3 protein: CASSIGGTGVAETQYF

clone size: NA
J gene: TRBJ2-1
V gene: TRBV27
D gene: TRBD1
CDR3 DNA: TGTGCCAGCAGTTTAAGGGGGCCTTTGTACAATGAGCAGTTCTTC
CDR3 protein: CASSLRGPLYNEQFF

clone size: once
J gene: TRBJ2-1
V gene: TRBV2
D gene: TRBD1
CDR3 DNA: TGTGCCAGCAAGGACAGGGGTTACAATGAGCAGTTCTTC
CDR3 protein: CASKDRGYNEQFF

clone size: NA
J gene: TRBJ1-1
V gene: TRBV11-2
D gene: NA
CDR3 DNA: TGTGCCAGCAGCTTCACTTCCAACACTGAAGCTTTCTTT
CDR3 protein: CASSFTSNTEAFF

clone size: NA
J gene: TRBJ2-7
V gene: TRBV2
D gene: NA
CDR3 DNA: TGTGCCAGCACCGCGACTCGAACTCTTAGCGAGCAGTACTTC
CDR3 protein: CASTATRTLSEQYF

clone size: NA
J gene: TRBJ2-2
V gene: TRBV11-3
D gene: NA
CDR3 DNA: TGTGCCAGCAGCTTAGCGGGGGGCCGGGAGCTGTTTTTT
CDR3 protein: CASSLAGGRELFF

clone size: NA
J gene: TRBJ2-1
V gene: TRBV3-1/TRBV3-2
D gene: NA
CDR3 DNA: TGTGCCAGCAGCCAAGAAGACTTTAACAATGAGCAGTTCTTC
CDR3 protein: CASSQEDFNNEQFF

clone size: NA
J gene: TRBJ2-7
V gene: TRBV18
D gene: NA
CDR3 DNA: TGTGCCAGCTCACCACCGAGCAGGGGTATTATCTACGAGCAGTACTTC
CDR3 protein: CASSPPSRGIIYEQYF

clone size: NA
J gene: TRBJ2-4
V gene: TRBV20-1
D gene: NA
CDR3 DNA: TGCAGTGCTAGTAGTGAGACCAAAAACATTCAGTACTTC
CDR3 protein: CSASSETKNIQYF

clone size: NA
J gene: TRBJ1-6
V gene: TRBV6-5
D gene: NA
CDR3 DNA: TGTGCCAGCAGTTACAGGGCGGGAGTTCGGGAATCACCCCTCCACTTT
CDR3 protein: CASSYRAGVRESPLHF

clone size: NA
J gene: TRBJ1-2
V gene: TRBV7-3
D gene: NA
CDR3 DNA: TGTGCCAGCAGCCCGCAGGGAGGACGGGGGGATGGCTACACCTTC
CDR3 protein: CASSPQGGRGDGYTF

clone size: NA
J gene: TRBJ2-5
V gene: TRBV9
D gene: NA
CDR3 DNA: TGTGCCAGCAGCGTAGCCGGAGGGCGGGAAGAGACCCAGTACTTC
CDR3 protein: CASSVAGGREETQYF

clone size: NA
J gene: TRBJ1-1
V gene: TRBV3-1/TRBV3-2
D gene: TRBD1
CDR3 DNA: TGTGCCAGCAGCCAGTCCGGGACAGGGTGGGCCACTGAAGCTTTCTTT
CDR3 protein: CASSQSGTGWATEAFF

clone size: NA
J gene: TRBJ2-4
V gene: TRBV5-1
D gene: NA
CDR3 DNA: TGCGCCAGCAGTCCGTTGGAGGGAGCCAAAAACATTCAGTACTTC
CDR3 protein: CASSPLEGAKNIQYF

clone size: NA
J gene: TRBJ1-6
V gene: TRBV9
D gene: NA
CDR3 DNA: TGTGCCAGCTCCGGGACGTTAACGGGGGCCCTCCACTTT
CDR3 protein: CASSGTLTGALHF

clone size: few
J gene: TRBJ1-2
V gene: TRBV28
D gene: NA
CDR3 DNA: TGTGCCAGCGGATCGACAGTAAACTATGGCTACACCTTC
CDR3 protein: CASGSTVNYGYTF

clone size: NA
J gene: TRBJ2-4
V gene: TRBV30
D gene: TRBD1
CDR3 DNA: TGTGCCTGGAGCCTACAGGGGCTAGCCAAAAACATTCAGTACTTC
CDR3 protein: CAWSLQGLAKNIQYF

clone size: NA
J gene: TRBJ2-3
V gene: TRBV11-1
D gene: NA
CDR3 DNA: TGTGCCAGCAGCTGGTTAGGGGGGGGTGCGGATACGCAGTATTTT
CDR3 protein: CASSWLGGGADTQYF

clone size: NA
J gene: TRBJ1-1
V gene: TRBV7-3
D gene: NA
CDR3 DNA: TGTGCCAGCAGCTTACAGGGTTCGAACACTGAAGCTTTCTTT
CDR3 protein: CASSLQGSNTEAFF

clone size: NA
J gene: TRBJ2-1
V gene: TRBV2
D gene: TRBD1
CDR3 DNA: TGTGCCAGCAGTCGGGACAGGGAAACTGAGCAGTTCTTC
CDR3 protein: CASSRDRETEQFF

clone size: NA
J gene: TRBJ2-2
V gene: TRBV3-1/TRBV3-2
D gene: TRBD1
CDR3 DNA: TGTGCCAGCAGCCCGGGGACAGGGCCCGGGGAGCTGTTTTTT
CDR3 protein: CASSPGTGPGELFF

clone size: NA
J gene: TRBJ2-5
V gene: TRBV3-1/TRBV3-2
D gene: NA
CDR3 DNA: TGTGCCACCTCCGAGGTAATGACCCAGACGGAGACCCAGTACTTC
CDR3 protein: CATSEVMTQTETQYF

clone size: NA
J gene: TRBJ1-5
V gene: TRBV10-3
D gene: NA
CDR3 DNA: TGTGCCATCAGCCGGGACTCGAATCAGCCCCAGCATTTT
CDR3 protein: CAISRDSNQPQHF

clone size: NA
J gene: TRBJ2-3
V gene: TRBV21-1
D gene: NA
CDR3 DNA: TGTGCCAGCAGCAAACGGTTTGTCGCGGGGGGGCGAGGGAACACAGATACGCAGTATTTT
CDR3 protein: CASSKRFVAGGRGNTDTQYF

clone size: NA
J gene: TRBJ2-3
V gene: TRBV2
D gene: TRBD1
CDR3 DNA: TGTGCCAGCCACAGGGGGCCCGCAGATACGCAGTATTTT
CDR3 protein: CASHRGPADTQYF

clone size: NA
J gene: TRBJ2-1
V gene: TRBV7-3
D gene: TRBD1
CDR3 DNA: TGTGCCAGCAGCCCGACGACAGGGGGCTTCAATGAGCAGTTCTTC
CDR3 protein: CASSPTTGGFNEQFF

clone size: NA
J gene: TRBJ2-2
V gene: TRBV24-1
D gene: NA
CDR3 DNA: TGTGCCACCAGTGAGCCCGCGGGTCTCGCGGGGCGAACGAACACCGGGGAGCTGTTTTTT
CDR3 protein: CATSEPAGLAGRTNTGELFF

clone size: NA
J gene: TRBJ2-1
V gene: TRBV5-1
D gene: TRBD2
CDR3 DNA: TGCGCCAGCAGCTTGGTAAGCCTAGCGGGGGTGGATGAGCAGTTCTTC
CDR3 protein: CASSLVSLAGVDEQFF